The T cell receptor (beta chain) under discussion was sequenced for a study of blood T cell repertoires in COVID-19. Study context: PBMCs, B-cell-depleted T cells, or T cells were the source of the cDNA or gDNA that made up the material.

CDR3 size: 18 residues. Recruitment covered about 25 US areas and drew participants whose ages spanned roughly 18 to 90 years. Libraries were prepared by immunoSEQ multiplex PCR; TCRdb keeps only in-frame clonotypes and omits some of them. The sample shows roughly 230,000 clones, roughly 91% of them seen only once. The chain links TRBV21-1 to TRBJ2-4; the table assigns TRBD2, which was not confirmed against the DNA. TRBV21-1 is a pseudogene segment. The sample consisted of PBMCs or T cells enriched from blood (not recorded which). This clonotype was obtained from a woman in her twenties or thirties with acute COVID-19. The CDR3: CASSNCTSGALAKNIQYF. In DNA form, the CDR3 reads TGTGCCAGCAGCAATTGTACTAGCGGGGCATTGGCCAAAAACATTCAGTACTTC.